This passage covers 13 T cell receptor beta chains from one sample sequenced in a study of shared clonotypes between healthy human individuals. Only in-frame clones appear in the TCRdb table, and some are missing; sequencing was by immunoSEQ multiplex PCR. The repertoire holds millions of clones, with roughly 94% as singletons. Selected positively for CCR7 and CD45RO-negative, naive CD8 cells excluded terminally differentiated effector memory CD45RA+ cells. Sequenced input: naive CD8+ T cells sorted from blood. These receptors all stem from a young man in good health.

This chain joins TRBV6-1 and TRBJ2-7; D is uncertain. This CDR3 contains 16 residues. V was clipped by 1 base and J by 3 bases, with 16 bases between them. The germline CDR1 and CDR2 sequences are MNHNS and SASEGT. CDR3 DNA: TGTGCCAGCAGTGAAGGTGCAGGATCAACAGTCTACGAGCAGTACTTC. Its translation is CASSEGAGSTVYEQYF.

This clone was detected only once. The V gene is TRBV6-6, the J gene TRBJ1-1; D ambiguous. The germline gives CDR1 MNHNY, CDR2 SVGAGI (reference sequence). V lost 7 bases and J 4 bases, leaving 4 bases between the germline ends. The CDR3 covers 10 residues. The CDR3 bases are TGTGCCAGCACGTCCACTGAAGCTTTCTTT. Translated, it gives CASTSTEAFF.

To note about this clone: Other DNA sequences in this sample translate to the same CDR3. The chain couples TRBV11-2 to TRBJ2-5, with D unclear. V was pared by 1 base and J by 9 bases, with 6 bases between. Germline V gives CDR1 SGHAT, CDR2 FQNNGV. CDR3 length equals 11 residues. CDR3 nucleotides: TGTGCCAGCAGCTTAGGTGGGGCCCAGTACTTC. It yields the protein CASSLGGAQYF.

The chain employs TRBV4-3 and TRBJ1-2, with D possibly TRBD1 on 6 matching bases. This CDR3 comprises 18 residues. V was shortened by 0 bases and J by 4 bases, with 21 bases between the two germline ends. In germline, CDR1 is LGHNA, CDR2 YSLEER. The CDR3 region has the DNA TGCGCCAGCAGCCAAGATCTTGTGAGGGGGAGTCCCCTCTATGGCTACACCTTC. Translation gives CASSQDLVRGSPLYGYTF.

The chain combines TRBV28 with TRBJ1-1; TRBD1 matches at 11 bases. CDR3 length: 13 residues. With 5 bases clipped from V and 10 bases from J, the junction kept 6 bases outside the gene matches. The germline V gene encodes CDR1 MDHEN and CDR2 SYDVKM. DNA of the CDR3: TGTGCCAGCAGTCCGGACAGGGGGCAAGGAGCTTTCTTT. It yields the protein CASSPDRGQGAFF.

CDR3 DNA sequence: TGTGCCAGCAGCTTATTCGGTCCGACAAACGAGCAGTACTTC. Translated, it gives CASSLFGPTNEQYF. The chain employs TRBV7-2 and TRBJ2-7; no reliable D call. V was trimmed by 2 bases and J by 5 bases, leaving 13 bases between them. Germline V gene data show CDR1 as SGHTA and CDR2 as FQGNSA. This CDR3 has 14 amino acids.

The chain uses TRBV7-6 and TRBJ2-2; 9 bases are shared with TRBD1. The CDR3 loop spans 15 amino acids. CDR1 and CDR2 (germline): SGHVS, FNYEAQ. The V segment lost 8 bases and the J segment 5 bases; nucleotides outside the gene matches: 9. This CDR3 is CASATSGQGTGELFF. The CDR3 bases are TGTGCCAGCGCAACCTCGGGACAGGGTACCGGGGAGCTGTTTTTT.

This chain joins TRBV4-3 and TRBJ2-7; D is possibly TRBD1 or TRBD2 (6 bases each). Germline values: CDR1 LGHNA, CDR2 YSLEER. V gave up 0 bases and J gave up 5 bases, with 14 bases separating them. The CDR3 sequence is 15 residues long. The chain's CDR3 is CASSQEEGEGDEQYF. The CDR3 region has the DNA TGCGCCAGCAGCCAAGAGGAGGGGGAAGGTGACGAGCAGTACTTC.

The V call is TRBV5-7, the J call TRBJ1-2, with D unclear. TRBV5-7 belongs to the ORF category, with a function that is uncertain. CDR3 length: 13 amino acids. Trimming took 1 base from V and 4 from J, leaving 8 bases between them. CDR3 region: CASSLWGGYGYTF. The DNA for the CDR3 is TGTGCCAGCAGCTTGTGGGGAGGCTATGGCTACACCTTC.

The chain couples TRBV5-1 to TRBJ2-5; no definite D call. Trimming shortened V by 0 bases and J by 2 bases, and 11 bases separated the two germline ends. In germline, CDR1 is SGHRS, CDR2 YFSETQ. CDR3 size: 15 residues. The CDR3 DNA reads as TGCGCCAGCAGCTTGGCGCAGGAGTGGCAAGAGACCCAGTACTTC. Its protein is CASSLAQEWQETQYF.

The chain links TRBV6-6 to TRBJ2-7, with 12 bases fitting TRBD2. The CDR3 contains 14 residues. The V gene's germline CDR1 is MNHNY and CDR2 SVGAGI (reference sequence). V trimming: 5 bases; J trimming: 5 bases; junction bases outside the gene matches: 4. The CDR3 reads CASSRLAGAHEQYF. CDR3 bases: TGTGCCAGCAGTCGACTAGCGGGAGCCCACGAGCAGTACTTC.

The chain has TRBV5-4 and TRBJ2-6; possible D gene TRBD1, 6 bases. Germline V gives CDR1 SGHNT, CDR2 YYREEE (reference sequence). V was trimmed by 3 bases and J by 0 bases, leaving 13 bases between them. The CDR3 has 17 amino acids. CDR3 DNA: TGTGCCAGCAGCTCCCACAGGGATTTCTCTGGGGCCAACGTCCTGACTTTC. Translation: CASSSHRDFSGANVLTF.

For this clone: The same CDR3 arises from other DNA sequences in this sample as well. The V call is TRBV7-9, the J call TRBJ2-5, with D perhaps matching TRBD2 (6 bases). Germline CDR1 is SEHNR and CDR2 is FQNEAQ (reference sequence). V lost 3 bases and J lost 5, with 10 bases in between. The CDR3 is made up of 13 amino acids. The DNA for the CDR3 is TGTGCCAGCAGCTTCCAGGGACTGGAGACCCAGTACTTC. It translates to CASSFQGLETQYF.